This is a list of T cell receptor beta chains from one sample in a study of CD8 T cells in Susac syndrome. TCRdb passed the immunoSEQ multiplex PCR reads through MiXCR, listing each CDR3 protein once. The table has a few hundred thousand distinct CDR3 sequences, about 91% seen once. Material: CD4+ T cells from PBMCs. All receptors derive from a human donor with multiple sclerosis. The CDR3 runs from the conserved cysteine through the conserved F or W. Each record gives: V gene, D gene, J gene, clone size, CDR3 DNA, CDR3 protein. D genes are given only for firm matches. Expanded clones get a size class; other rows say once, few or many, or leave the size out.

>TRBV5-1|-|TRBJ2-7|few
TGCGCCAGCAGCAATCGAAGGAGCTACGAGCAGTACTTC
CASSNRRSYEQYF
>TRBV5-1|TRBD1|TRBJ1-4|-
TGCGCCAGCAGCGAACAACCGGGACAGGACGAAAAACTGTTTTTT
CASSEQPGQDEKLFF
>TRBV5-4|TRBD2|TRBJ2-2|-
TGTGCCAGCAGCCGCCCCTCTAGCGGGGACGGGGAGCTGTTTTTT
CASSRPSSGDGELFF
>TRBV30|TRBD1|TRBJ1-2|-
TGTGCCTGGAGAGGGGGGGACAGGGGAATCTCTGGCTACACCTTC
CAWRGGDRGISGYTF
>TRBV5-1|TRBD2|TRBJ2-1|once
TGCGCCAGCAGCTTGGTGGCGCGGGAGGGCAATGAGCAGTTCTTC
CASSLVAREGNEQFF
>TRBV20-1|-|TRBJ2-7|-
TGCAGTGCTAGAGATCTCAGAGGGGAGACCTCCTACGAGCAGTACTTC
CSARDLRGETSYEQYF
>TRBV21-1|-|TRBJ2-1|-
TGTGCCAGCAGCCTCCTAGAGCGGGGGGGGAATGAGCAGTTCTTC
CASSLLERGGNEQFF
>TRBV24-1|-|TRBJ2-4|few
TGTGCCACCAGTGAAACCGGGCGCCAATCCGCCAAAAACATTCAGTACTTC
CATSETGRQSAKNIQYF
>TRBV19|TRBD1|TRBJ1-4|-
TGTGCCAGTAAGGAGGGAGGGACAGGGGATGAAAAACTGTTTTTT
CASKEGGTGDEKLFF
>TRBV7-2|-|TRBJ2-5|-
TGTGCCAGCAGGAAGGGGGGGTGGACCCAGTACTTC
CASRKGGWTQYF